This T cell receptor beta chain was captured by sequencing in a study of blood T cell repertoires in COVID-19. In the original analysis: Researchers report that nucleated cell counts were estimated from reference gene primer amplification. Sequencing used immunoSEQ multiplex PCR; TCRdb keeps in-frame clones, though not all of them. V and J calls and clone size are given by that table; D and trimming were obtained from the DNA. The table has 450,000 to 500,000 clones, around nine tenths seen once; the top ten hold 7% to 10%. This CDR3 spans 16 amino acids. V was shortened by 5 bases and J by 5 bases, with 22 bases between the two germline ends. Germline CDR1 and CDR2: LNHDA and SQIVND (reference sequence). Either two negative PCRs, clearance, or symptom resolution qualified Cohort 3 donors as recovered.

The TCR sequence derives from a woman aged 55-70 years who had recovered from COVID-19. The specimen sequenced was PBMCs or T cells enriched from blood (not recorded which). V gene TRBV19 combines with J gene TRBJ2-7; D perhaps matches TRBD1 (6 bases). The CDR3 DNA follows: TGTGCCAGTAGTCCCATTCCCGACAGGCTACGCGACGAGCAGTACGTC. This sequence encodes CASSPIPDRLRDEQYV.